The 9 T cell receptor beta chains given below trace back to one sample, sequenced in a study of T-cell memory formation after mild COVID-19. TCRdb re-called the 5' RACE reads through MiXCR, storing one row per CDR3 protein. The table includes some 350,000 distinct CDR3 sequences, over 10% detected once. The sequencing input was PBMCs or a T cell subset sorted from them (not recorded which). The receptors were sampled from a man aged 18 to 29 who had mild COVID-19 (a few samples of this study predate the infection). Cell type and time point are not known.

The chain employs TRBV5-1 and TRBJ1-6, with TRBD1 identical over 10 bases. With V trimmed by 4 bases and J by 6 bases, 7 bases remained unmatched. The V gene's germline CDR1 is SGHRS and CDR2 YFSETQ. This CDR3 region has 16 residues. This chain's CDR3 is CASSSRTGGTNSPLHF. The CDR3 DNA is TGCGCCAGCAGCAGTAGGACAGGGGGTACTAATTCACCCCTCCACTTT.

A remark on this clonotype: A much larger clone differs from this one at a single base, so this may be a read error. This chain connects TRBV5-1 to TRBJ1-5; the D gene is possibly TRBD1 (5 bases). The length of the CDR3 is 14 residues. Germline values: CDR1 SGHRS, CDR2 YFSETQ. This CDR3 reads CASSLRGGNEPQHF. CDR3 coding DNA: TGCGCCAGCAGTCTAAGGGGAGGCAATGAGCCCCAGCATTTT.

The genes are TRBV5-1 and TRBJ1-6; a possible D gene is TRBD1 (5 bases). The CDR3 length is 14 residues. With 3 bases removed from V and 10 bases from J, the gap between germline ends came to 14 bases. Germline V CDR1 and CDR2: SGHRS, YFSETQ. DNA for the CDR3: TGCGCCAGCAGCTCCGGGGCCGCGGAGTCACCCCTCCACTTT. This encodes CASSSGAAESPLHF.

This clonotype was counted at least ten times. V gene TRBV12-3 or TRBV12-4 combines with J gene TRBJ2-7, with a weak D call TRBD1 (5 bases). The CDR3 spans 14 residues. V lost 1 base to trimming and J lost 2 bases, with 9 bases between them. The CDR3 DNA sequence: TGTGCCAGCAGTTTAGGGCAGGGAACCTACGAGCAGTACTTC. This sequence encodes CASSLGQGTYEQYF.

This clonotype has a handful of counts. This rearrangement joins TRBV4-3 to TRBJ2-5, with 11 bases that match TRBD2. The V segment lost 1 base and the J segment 10 bases; nucleotides outside the gene matches: 11. Germline values: CDR1 LGHNA, CDR2 YSLEER. This CDR3 has 16 residues. Here the CDR3 reads CASSQALLAGAGFQYF. DNA for the CDR3: TGCGCCAGCAGCCAAGCCCTACTAGCGGGGGCCGGGTTCCAGTACTTC.

The chain recombines TRBV5-1 with TRBJ1-4; D is undetermined. The germline V gene encodes CDR1 SGHRS and CDR2 YFSETQ. The CDR3 totals 15 residues. Trimming shortened V by 2 bases and J by 0 bases, and 8 bases separated the two germline ends. CDR3 DNA: TGCGCCAGCAGCTTTACAGCAGCAACTAATGAAAAACTGTTTTTT. Protein product: CASSFTAATNEKLFF. The full variable domain, its missing parts supplied by reference TRBV5-1 and TRBJ1-4, is KAGVTQTPRYLIKTRGQQVTLSCSPISGHRSVSWYQQTPGQGLQFLFEYFSETQRNKGNFPGRFSGRQFSNSRSEMNVSTLELGDSALYLCASSFTAATNEKLFFGSGTQLSVL.

The V gene is TRBV15, the J gene TRBJ1-2, with 7 bases identical to TRBD1. Trimming cost V 3 bases and J 8 bases; bases outside gene matches: 9. CDR3 size: 14 residues. The germline V gene has CDR1 LNHNV and CDR2 YYDKDF (reference sequence). CDR3 region: CATSSRTGRGGYTF. The CDR3 DNA follows: TGTGCCACCAGCAGCAGGACAGGCAGGGGGGGCTACACCTTC. Based on the CDR3 plus reference TRBV15 and TRBJ1-2, the full variable domain is DAMVIQNPRYQVTQFGKPVTLSCSQTLNHNVMYWYQQKSSQAPKLLFHYYDKDFNNEADTPDNFQSRRPNTSFCFLDIRSPGLGDTAMYLCATSSRTGRGGYTFGSGTRLTVV.

The rearrangement uses TRBV20-1 and TRBJ1-2, with TRBD1 identical over 12 bases. V lost 1 base and J lost 3; bases outside the gene matches: 3. This CDR3 contains 15 residues. The V gene's germline CDR1 is DFQATT and CDR2 SNEGSKA (reference sequence). CDR3 sequence (DNA): TGCAGTGCTAGAGGGGACAGGGGGCAGGACTATGGCTACACCTTC. Encoded protein: CSARGDRGQDYGYTF.

This clonotype was found many times. This chain links TRBV6-5 with TRBJ1-1; D is unclear. Germline assignment: CDR1 MNHEY and CDR2 SVGAGI. The V end was cut by 8 bases, the J end by 1 base, with 11 bases between. The CDR3 totals 13 residues. For the CDR3, the DNA is TGTGCCAGCTTTCAATCGGAGAACACTGAAGCTTTCTTT. Amino acids: CASFQSENTEAFF.